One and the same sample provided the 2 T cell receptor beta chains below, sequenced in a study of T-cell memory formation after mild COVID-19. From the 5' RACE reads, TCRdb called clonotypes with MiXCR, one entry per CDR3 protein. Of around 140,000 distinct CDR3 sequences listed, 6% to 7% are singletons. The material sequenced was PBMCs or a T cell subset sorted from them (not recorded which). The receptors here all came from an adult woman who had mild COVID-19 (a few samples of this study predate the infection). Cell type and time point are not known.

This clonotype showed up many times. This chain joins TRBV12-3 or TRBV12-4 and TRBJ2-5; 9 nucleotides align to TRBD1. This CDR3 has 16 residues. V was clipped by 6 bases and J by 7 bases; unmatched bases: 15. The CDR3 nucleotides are TGTGCCAGCAGAACGGACAGGGGCCGCAGTTTTGTGACCCAGTACTTC. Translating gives CASRTDRGRSFVTQYF.

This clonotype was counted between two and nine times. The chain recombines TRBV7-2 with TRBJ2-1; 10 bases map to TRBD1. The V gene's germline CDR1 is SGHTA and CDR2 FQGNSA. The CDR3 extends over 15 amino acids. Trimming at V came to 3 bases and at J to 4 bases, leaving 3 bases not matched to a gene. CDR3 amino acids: CASSFGGQGYNEQFF. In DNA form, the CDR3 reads TGTGCCAGCAGCTTCGGGGGACAGGGGTACAATGAGCAGTTCTTC.